This T cell receptor (beta chain) was retrieved from a study of CD8 T cells in Susac syndrome. Sequencing of TCR beta was performed on blood CD8+ T cells and on blood CD4+ T cells. The multiple sclerosis controls, all treatment-naive patients, had relapsing-remitting disease that was stable or active. TEMRA cells were FACS-enriched, and CD8+ and CD4+ T cells were isolated negatively. V shed 2 bases and J shed 10 bases, with 18 bases lying between them. This CDR3 spans 14 amino acids. Germline V lookup: CDR1 GTSNPN, CDR2 SVGIG (reference sequence). It was with random hexamers that 0.5 to 1 ug RNA was reverse transcribed. It was immunoSEQ multiplex PCR that amplified TCR beta CDR3 across 54 Vbeta and 13 Jbeta. From the immunoSEQ multiplex PCR reads, TCRdb called clonotypes with MiXCR, one entry per CDR3 protein. The sample lists some 130,000 distinct CDR3 sequences, roughly 94% occurring once.

This sequence originates from a human donor with multiple sclerosis. Specimen: CD4+ T cells from PBMCs. The J gene is TRBJ1-5, the V gene TRBV30, with unresolved D. The CDR3 sequence is CAWSIRTIRAPQHF. The CDR3, as DNA: TGTGCCTGGAGTATCAGGACTATACGCGCTCCCCAGCATTTT. The full variable domain, with the rest looked up from reference TRBV30 and TRBJ1-5, is SQTIHQWPATLVQPVGSPLSLECTVEGTSNPNLYWYRQAAGRGLQLLFYSVGIGQISSEVPQNLSASRPQDRQFILSSKKLLLSDSGFYLCAWSIRTIRAPQHFGDGTRLSIL.